The 29 T cell receptor beta chains presented below share a single source sample, sequenced in a study of blood T cell repertoires in COVID-19. Produced via immunoSEQ multiplex PCR; TCRdb's table is partial and in-frame only. The data hold fewer than 350,000 clones, with approximately 91% observed a single time. What was sequenced was PBMCs or T cells enriched from blood (not recorded which). These receptors originate from a woman aged 30 to 39 who had recovered from COVID-19.

The CDR3 DNA reads as TGTGCCAGCAGCCCCCAGGCTGGAAACACCATATATTTT. Translation: CASSPQAGNTIYF. This chain links TRBV11-3 with TRBJ1-3; the D is unclear. Germline CDR1 SGHNT, CDR2 YENEEA. The CDR3 sequence is 13 residues long. V dropped 5 bases and J dropped 2 bases, with 7 bases sitting between them.

This rearrangement joins TRBV19 to TRBJ1-2; TRBD1 matches 7 bases. The CDR3 extends over 13 amino acids. With V trimmed by 7 bases and J by 4 bases, 6 bases remained unmatched. Germline CDR1 and CDR2: LNHDA and SQIVND (reference sequence). The CDR3 spells CASTKTGLYGYTF. DNA of the CDR3: TGTGCCAGTACCAAGACAGGGCTCTATGGCTACACCTTC.

The gene calls are TRBV27 and TRBJ1-2, with D possibly matching TRBD1 (6 bases). The germline gives CDR1 MNHEY, CDR2 SMNVEV (reference sequence). V was trimmed by 4 bases and J by 4 bases, leaving 7 bases between them. This CDR3 comprises 12 residues. The CDR3 is CASSSTGYGYTF. The CDR3 nucleotides are TGTGCCAGCAGTTCGACAGGCTATGGCTACACCTTC.

The J gene is TRBJ2-7, the V gene TRBV28; D may be TRBD1 (5 bases). Germline CDR1 is MDHEN and CDR2 is SYDVKM. The V end was cut by 5 bases, the J end by 6 bases, with 17 bases between. This CDR3 is built from 14 residues. The CDR3 sequence is CASSHQGPVLEQYF. The CDR3 nucleotides are TGTGCCAGCAGTCATCAGGGTCCTGTACTCGAGCAGTACTTC.

CDR3 region: CASSQRKAGVVTGELFF. CDR3 nucleotide sequence: TGTGCCAGCAGCCAACGCAAGGCGGGAGTGGTCACCGGGGAGCTGTTTTTT. This chain links TRBV7-9 with TRBJ2-2; 7 nucleotides match TRBD2. V gave up 5 bases and J gave up 4 bases; unmatched junction bases: 13. There are 17 residues in the CDR3. Germline V lookup: CDR1 SEHNR, CDR2 FQNEAQ (reference sequence).

The chain carries TRBV27 and TRBJ2-7, with D perhaps matching TRBD2 (6 bases). This CDR3 region has 14 residues. The V end lost 3 bases, the J end lost 4 bases, and 13 bases lay between the germline ends. CDR1 is MNHEY and CDR2 is SMNVEV in the germline V gene (reference sequence). This CDR3 is CASSLGGLVYEQYF. In nucleotides, the CDR3 is TGTGCCAGCAGTTTGGGGGGATTAGTATACGAGCAGTACTTC.

The count of this clone is one. The same CDR3 arises from other DNA sequences in this sample as well. The chain joins TRBV6-5 to TRBJ1-5; D ambiguous. Germline loops: CDR1 MNHEY, CDR2 SVGAGI. Between the trimmed V and J ends, which lost 0 bases and 2 bases, there was a span of 8 bases. The CDR3 contains 15 residues. CDR3 in DNA: TGTGCCAGCAGTTACTCGGAGGGTGGCAATCAGCCCCAGCATTTT. Translated: CASSYSEGGNQPQHF.

The rearrangement uses TRBV27 and TRBJ2-1; D is possibly TRBD2 (6 bases). The V gene lost 1 base and the J gene lost 7 bases, with 11 bases spanning the gap. The CDR3 is made up of 14 amino acids. Germline V gene data show CDR1 as MNHEY and CDR2 as SMNVEV (reference sequence). Here the CDR3 DNA reads TGTGCCAGCAGTTTATTAGGCGGGACGAATGAGCAGTTCTTC. It yields the protein CASSLLGGTNEQFF.

The chain carries TRBV24-1 and TRBJ1-2, with TRBD1 matching over 10 bases. There are 14 residues in the CDR3. Germline loops: CDR1 KGHDR, CDR2 SFDVKD. The ends lost 7 bases at V and 7 bases at J; junction bases unmatched: 8. The CDR3 sequence: CATSRTGGKGGYTF. The CDR3 DNA follows: TGTGCCACCAGCCGGACAGGGGGAAAGGGTGGCTACACCTTC.

The rearrangement joins TRBV6-5 to TRBJ1-1; the match to TRBD1 covers 8 bases. The trim removed 0 bases at V and 4 bases at J, leaving 4 bases unmatched. CDR3 length: 15 amino acids. Germline loops: CDR1 MNHEY, CDR2 SVGAGI. CDR3 amino acids: CASSYSFQGATEAFF. The CDR3 DNA follows: TGTGCCAGCAGTTACTCGTTTCAGGGGGCCACTGAAGCTTTCTTT.

The DNA for the CDR3 is TGTGCCAGCAGCTTAAGTAGCTGGGGCCACACTGAAGCTTTCTTT. Its protein is CASSLSSWGHTEAFF. The chain carries TRBV7-9 and TRBJ1-1; TRBD1 is a possible D gene (5 bases). The V end lost 2 bases, the J end lost 3 bases, and 13 bases lay between the germline ends. CDR3 length equals 15 residues. Germline CDR1 SEHNR, CDR2 FQNEAQ (reference sequence).

This sequence joins TRBV5-1 and TRBJ2-5; 8 bases match TRBD1. V shed 0 bases and J 7 bases; nucleotides not matched to a gene: 8. The CDR3 is made up of 15 amino acids. In germline, CDR1 is SGHRS, CDR2 YFSETQ. The CDR3 DNA reads TGCGCCAGCAGCTTGGGGGACAGGCTAGGTTGGACCCAGTACTTC. It yields the protein CASSLGDRLGWTQYF.

The chain has TRBV10-3 and TRBJ1-2; D remains unclear. The CDR3 is made up of 19 amino acids. Trimming took 2 bases from V and 0 from J, leaving 22 bases between them. Germline V CDR1 and CDR2: ENHRY, SYGVKD. The CDR3 region is CAISEIPQVWETANYGYTF. The CDR3 DNA reads TGTGCCATCAGTGAGATCCCACAAGTCTGGGAGACGGCTAACTATGGCTACACCTTC.

This clone turned up a few times. V usage is TRBV4-2 and J usage is TRBJ1-2; D is unclear. Germline V gives CDR1 LGHNA, CDR2 YNFKEQ. V lost 5 bases to trimming and J lost 1 base, with 8 bases between them. The CDR3 is 13 amino acids. The CDR3 loop reads CASSFDNNYGYTF. The DNA of the CDR3 is TGTGCCAGCAGCTTCGACAATAACTATGGCTACACCTTC.

This clone showed up just once. V and J are TRBV6-2 or TRBV6-3 and TRBJ1-6, with 8 bases matching TRBD1. The CDR3 length is 15 residues. Per the germline V gene, CDR1 is MNHEY and CDR2 is SVGEGT. V shed 2 bases and J 9 bases; nucleotides not matched to a gene: 6. In DNA, the CDR3 is TGTGCCAGCAGTTACGGTGACAGGGGACTTTCACCCCTCCACTTT. This translates into CASSYGDRGLSPLHF.

V is TRBV13 and J is TRBJ1-1, with D maybe TRBD1 (5 bases). The V end lost 5 bases, the J end lost 0 bases, and 13 bases lay between the germline ends. The CDR3 is 15 amino acids. Germline V gives CDR1 PRHDT, CDR2 FYEKMQ (reference sequence). The CDR3 nucleotides read TGTGCCAGCAGCCCCGGGGGGATAGTGAACACTGAAGCTTTCTTT. Translating it yields CASSPGGIVNTEAFF.

This clone was seen just once. The V gene is TRBV19, the J gene TRBJ2-7; 7 positions match TRBD1. J lost 7 bases, V lost 5 bases, and 23 bases had no gene match. The germline CDR1 and CDR2 sequences are LNHDA and SQIVND (reference sequence). This CDR3 is 18 amino acids long. The CDR3 region has the DNA TGTGCCAGTAGTCCCCATTTGTCCCCCCGGGGACAGCGAGGAGAGCAGTACTTC. It specifies CASSPHLSPRGQRGEQYF.

This chain links TRBV5-7 with TRBJ1-5; D call uncertain. TRBV5-7 is designated an ORF whose function remains uncertain. V was shortened by 1 base and J by 7 bases, with 15 bases between the two germline ends. The CDR3 extends over 15 amino acids. CDR3 region: CASSLQHLTRQPQHF. The CDR3 region has the DNA TGTGCCAGCAGCTTGCAACACCTGACTCGGCAGCCCCAGCATTTT.

This chain joins TRBV5-1 and TRBJ2-7; the D gene is possibly TRBD1 (8 bases). This CDR3 is built from 15 residues. Germline V gene data show CDR1 as SGHRS and CDR2 as YFSETQ. The V and J ends lost 0 bases and 3 bases respectively, with 13 bases between them. In DNA, the CDR3 is TGCGCCAGCAGCTTGGAGACAGGGGACTACTACGAGCAGTACTTC. Translated: CASSLETGDYYEQYF.

Only one count was recorded for this clone. J is TRBJ1-5 and V is TRBV28; D remains ambiguous. With 2 bases removed from V and 3 bases from J, the gap between germline ends came to 8 bases. The CDR3 is made up of 14 amino acids. Germline CDR1 MDHEN, CDR2 SYDVKM. The CDR3 nucleotides read TGTGCCAGCAGTTTAGTTGGCAACAATCAGCCCCAGCATTTT. The encoded protein is CASSLVGNNQPQHF.

V usage is TRBV9 and J usage is TRBJ2-7; TRBD2 might be the D (7 bases). Germline V gene data show CDR1 as SGDLS and CDR2 as YYNGEE. This CDR3 is 14 amino acids long. V was clipped by 3 bases and J by 2 bases, with 12 bases between them. The CDR3 DNA is TGTGCCAGCAGCGAGGGGGGGGGACCCTACGAGCAGTACTTC. Residues: CASSEGGGPYEQYF.

This chain connects TRBV11-2 to TRBJ1-2; TRBD1 matches at 8 bases. The V and J ends lost 3 bases and 8 bases, in that order; junction bases with no gene match: 8. There are 14 residues in the CDR3. Germline CDR1 reads SGHAT; CDR2 reads FQNNGV. CDR3 DNA sequence: TGTGCCAGCAGCTTGGGCCCAGGGGGCTACGGCTACACCTTC. It is translated as CASSLGPGGYGYTF.

The chain couples TRBV5-1 to TRBJ2-3; perhaps TRBD2 as D (6 bases). CDR3 length: 15 amino acids. CDR1 and CDR2 from the germline V gene are SGHRS and YFSETQ. The V and J ends lost 1 base and 4 bases respectively, with 13 bases between them. The CDR3 protein is CASSLSGSDADTQYF. DNA of the CDR3: TGCGCCAGCAGCTTGTCCGGGAGTGACGCAGATACGCAGTATTTT.

The genes are TRBV21-1 and TRBJ2-1; TRBD1, as called in the table, went unchecked against the DNA. TRBV21-1 is described as a pseudogene. CDR3 size: 19 residues. Here the CDR3 reads CASSKIRDRVTGAINEQFF. DNA for the CDR3: TGTGCCAGCAGCAAAATCCGGGACAGGGTTACGGGAGCGATCAATGAGCAGTTCTTC.

This chain uses TRBV28 with TRBJ2-1; 10 nucleotides agree with TRBD2. V trimming: 6 bases; J trimming: 9 bases; junction bases outside the gene matches: 14. Germline V gives CDR1 MDHEN, CDR2 SYDVKM. This CDR3 has 16 amino acids. CDR3 protein: CASRDRGLAGDSEQFF. The CDR3 nucleotides read TGTGCCAGCAGAGATCGGGGTCTAGCGGGAGATTCTGAGCAGTTCTTC.

This clone was seen more than once but under ten times. The chain links TRBV2 to TRBJ1-2, with a weak D call TRBD1 (6 bases). Trimming pared 5 bases from V and 6 bases from J, leaving 22 bases between. Germline assignment: CDR1 SNHLY and CDR2 FYNNEI. This CDR3 has 16 amino acids. This CDR3 reads CASSPTGKSPVDGYTF. The CDR3 nucleotides are TGTGCCAGCAGTCCGACAGGTAAGTCTCCTGTAGATGGCTACACCTTC.

V and J are TRBV12-3 or TRBV12-4 and TRBJ1-2; D remains unclear. The V end lost 4 bases, the J end lost 4 bases, and 10 bases lay between the germline ends. The CDR3 has 13 amino acids. The CDR3 DNA follows: TGTGCCAGCAGTTGGAGGGTCCTCTATGGCTACACCTTC. Its protein is CASSWRVLYGYTF.

The chain joins TRBV9 to TRBJ2-6; D unclear. This CDR3 is 15 amino acids long. Germline CDR1 is SGDLS and CDR2 is YYNGEE. Trimming shortened V by 0 bases and J by 0 bases, and 4 bases separated the two germline ends. The CDR3 sequence: CASSVVASGANVLTF. The CDR3 nucleotides are TGTGCCAGCAGCGTAGTGGCCTCTGGGGCCAACGTCCTGACTTTC.

The chain joins TRBV7-3 to TRBJ2-7; D is unclear. The CDR3 sequence is 13 residues long. V lost 5 bases to trimming and J lost 5 bases, with 13 bases between them. Germline V gene sequence: CDR1 SGHTA, CDR2 FQGTGA. The CDR3 here is CASSPPGSHEQYF. The CDR3 DNA reads as TGTGCCAGCAGCCCCCCAGGTTCCCACGAGCAGTACTTC.